This entry lists 9 T cell receptor beta chains sequenced from one sample in a study of CD8+ T cells in alopecia areata. Sample treatment: oral pan-JAK inhibitor, 5-10 mg twice daily. RNA extraction and reverse transcription yielded cDNA as sequencing template. Generated by immunoSEQ multiplex PCR, the TCRdb table keeps only in-frame clones and is missing some. The table lists some 200,000 clones, about 50% of them singletons. Material: CD4+ T cells sorted from blood, obtained at week 4, from a patient treated with tofacitinib. These receptors were taken from a human donor with alopecia areata.

The V and J genes are TRBV7-9 and TRBJ2-3; no firm D call. Germline V gene sequence: CDR1 SEHNR, CDR2 FQNEAQ (reference sequence). This CDR3 spans 13 amino acids. V was shortened by 1 base and J by 9 bases, with 11 bases between the two germline ends. CDR3 amino acids: CASSLDASRTQYF. The CDR3, as DNA: TGTGCCAGCAGCTTAGACGCTAGTAGGACGCAGTATTTT.

The chain employs TRBV29-1 and TRBJ2-1, with a tentative D call TRBD2 (7 bases). Germline V gives CDR1 SQVTM, CDR2 ANQGSEA. The CDR3 covers 17 residues. V lost 0 bases to trimming and J lost 2 bases, with 17 bases between them. The CDR3 DNA sequence: TGCAGCGTTGAAGACCTTCGTCGGGGGGCCCCCTACAATGAGCAGTTCTTC. It codes for CSVEDLRRGAPYNEQFF.

About this clone itself: One end of the junction varies from germline; a read error may be responsible. The genes are TRBV9 and TRBJ2-1; 7 positions agree with TRBD2. The CDR3 spans 14 residues. Germline V CDR1 and CDR2: SGDLS, YYNGEE. The CDR3 sequence is CASSGSSSYNEQFF. CDR3 DNA: TGTGCCAGTAGCGGGTCGAGCTCCTACAATGAGCAGTTCTTC.

The rearrangement uses TRBV6-1 and TRBJ1-1; possibly TRBD1 for D (5 bases). The CDR3 has 14 amino acids. Germline-derived CDR1 and CDR2 are MNHNS and SASEGT. Trimming took off 6 bases at V and 4 bases at J, with 15 bases between the two ends. Written as DNA, the CDR3 is TGTGCCAGCAGAGAGGGGAACGTGGTCACTGAAGCTTTCTTT. It specifies CASREGNVVTEAFF.

V gene TRBV29-1 combines with J gene TRBJ1-2; TRBD1 is a possible D gene (5 bases). Germline values: CDR1 SQVTM, CDR2 ANQGSEA. The CDR3 covers 15 residues. Deletions cut 4 bases from V and 7 bases from J, with 22 bases between. In DNA, the CDR3 is TGCAGCGTTGTCCCCTGGGGCAGGGCTTGGGCTGGCTACACCTTC. Protein product: CSVVPWGRAWAGYTF. Using reference TRBV29-1 and TRBJ1-2 for the parts outside the CDR3, the full variable domain is SAVISQKPSRDICQRGTSLTIQCQVDSQVTMMFWYRQQPGQSLTLIATANQGSEATYESGFVIDKFPISRPNLTFSTLTVSNMSPEDSSIYLCSVVPWGRAWAGYTFGSGTRLTVV.

The rearrangement uses TRBV11-2 and TRBJ2-3; a weak D match, TRBD1 (6 bases). The V and J ends lost 2 bases and 2 bases respectively, with 11 bases between them. The CDR3 length is 15 residues. Germline V gene lookup returns CDR1 SGHAT and CDR2 FQNNGV. For the CDR3, the DNA is TGTGCCAGCAGCTTAAAGGGGGAACCCACAGATACGCAGTATTTT. Protein product: CASSLKGEPTDTQYF. Complete variable domain (other parts from reference TRBV11-2 and TRBJ2-3): EAGVAQSPRYKIIEKRQSVAFWCNPISGHATLYWYQQILGQGPKLLIQFQNNGVVDDSQLPKDRFSAERLKGVDSTLKIQPAKLEDSAVYLCASSLKGEPTDTQYFGPGTRLTVL.

The chain is built from TRBV27 and TRBJ2-3, with 7 bases identical to TRBD1. The CDR3 runs to 18 residues. J lost 2 bases, V lost 2 bases, and 13 bases had no gene match. Germline V gene lookup returns CDR1 MNHEY and CDR2 SMNVEV (reference sequence). The CDR3 loop reads CASSLRGGRSIFTDTQYF. DNA of the CDR3: TGTGCCAGCAGTTTACGAGGGGGCCGTTCAATATTCACAGATACGCAGTATTTT.

This clone was observed at least ten times. This chain joins TRBV4-1 and TRBJ2-4, with D maybe TRBD1 (6 bases). The germline gives CDR1 MGHRA, CDR2 YSYEKL. The CDR3 covers 14 residues. Trimming shortened V by 1 base and J by 9 bases, and 13 bases separated the two germline ends. CDR3 nucleotides: TGCGCCAGCAGCCAAGCTAGTACAGGGTCCATTCAGTACTTC. As protein: CASSQASTGSIQYF.

The rearrangement links TRBV27 to TRBJ2-4; D tentatively reads TRBD1 or TRBD2 (6 bases each). In germline, CDR1 is MNHEY, CDR2 SMNVEV (reference sequence). The CDR3 length is 14 residues. Deletions cut 5 bases from V and 4 bases from J, with 12 bases between. The CDR3: CASSPGGQKNIQYF. The CDR3 nucleotides read TGTGCCAGCAGTCCCGGGGGCCAGAAAAACATTCAGTACTTC.